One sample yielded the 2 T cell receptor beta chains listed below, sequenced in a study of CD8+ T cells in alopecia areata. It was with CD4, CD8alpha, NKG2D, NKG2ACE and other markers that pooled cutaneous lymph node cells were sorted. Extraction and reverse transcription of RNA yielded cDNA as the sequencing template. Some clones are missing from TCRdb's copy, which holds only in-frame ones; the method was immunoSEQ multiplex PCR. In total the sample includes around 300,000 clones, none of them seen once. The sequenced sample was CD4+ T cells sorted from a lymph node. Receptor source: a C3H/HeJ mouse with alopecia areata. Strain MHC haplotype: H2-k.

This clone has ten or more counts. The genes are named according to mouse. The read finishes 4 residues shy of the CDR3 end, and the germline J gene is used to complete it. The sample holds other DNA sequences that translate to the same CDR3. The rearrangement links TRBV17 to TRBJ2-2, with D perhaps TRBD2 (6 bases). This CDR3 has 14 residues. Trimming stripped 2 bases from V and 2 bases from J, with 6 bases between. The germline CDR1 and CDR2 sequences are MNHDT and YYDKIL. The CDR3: CASSRTGNTGQLYF. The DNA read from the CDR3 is TGTGCTAGCAGTAGAACTGGGAACACCGGG.

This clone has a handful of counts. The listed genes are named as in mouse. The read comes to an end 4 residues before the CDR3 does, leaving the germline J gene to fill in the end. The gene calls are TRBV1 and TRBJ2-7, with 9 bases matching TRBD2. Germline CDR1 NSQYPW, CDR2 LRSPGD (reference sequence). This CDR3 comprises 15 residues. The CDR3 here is CTCSAETGGPYEQYF. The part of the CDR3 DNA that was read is TGCACCTGCAGTGCCGAGACTGGGGGCCCTTAT.